These 17 T cell receptor beta chains were sequenced from one sample in a study of T cell repertoires in cytomegalovirus infection. MiXCR, applied by TCRdb to the reads, yields one record per CDR3 protein. The sample lists a few hundred thousand distinct CDR3 sequences; 26% were seen once. The sequenced material came from PBMCs. The receptor set was obtained from a human donor in good health (CMV status not recorded). Some clones in this sample may be carry-over from other donors' samples.

Only a few counts were recorded for this clonotype. The rearrangement uses TRBV4-2 and TRBJ1-4; D is uncertain. The CDR3 runs 15 residues. Germline V CDR1 and CDR2: LGHNA, YNFKEQ. V shed 1 base and J shed 7 bases, with 13 bases lying between them. CDR3 amino acids: CASSQARQEPEKLFF. The DNA of the CDR3 is TGTGCCAGCAGCCAAGCTCGGCAGGAACCTGAAAAACTGTTTTTT.

This clonotype was observed a few times. The rearrangement uses TRBV7-2 and TRBJ2-1, with 7 bases lining up with TRBD1. V trimming: 7 bases; J trimming: 4 bases; junction bases outside the gene matches: 10. The CDR3 is made up of 15 amino acids. Looked up from germline, CDR1 is SGHTA and CDR2 is FQGNSA. The CDR3 is CASTSPDRHYNEQFF. For the CDR3, the DNA is TGTGCCAGCACCTCCCCGGACAGGCATTACAATGAGCAGTTCTTC. The whole variable domain, remainder taken from reference TRBV7-2 and TRBJ2-1, is GAGVSQSPSNKVTEKGKDVELRCDPISGHTALYWYRQSLGQGLEFLIYFQGNSAPDKSGLPSDRFSAERTGGSVSTLTIQRTQQEDSAVYLCASTSPDRHYNEQFFGPGTRLTVL.

This clonotype was seen a few times. This chain links TRBV12-3 or TRBV12-4 with TRBJ2-3; D is possibly TRBD2 (6 bases). V was clipped by 6 bases and J by 4 bases, with 17 bases between them. The CDR3 runs to 15 residues. The CDR3 coding sequence is TGTGCCAGCAGACGGATTCTGGGAGGCCCAGATACGCAGTATTTT. Translated, it gives CASRRILGGPDTQYF.

The chain uses TRBV5-6 and TRBJ2-7; maybe TRBD2 (5 bases). Germline CDR1 reads SGHDT; CDR2 reads YYEEEE. Trimming removed 4 bases from V and 2 bases from J, with 10 bases in between. This CDR3 contains 13 residues. In DNA, the CDR3 is TGTGCCAGCAGCCCGGGGTGTGCCTACGAGCAGTACTTC. Its protein product is CASSPGCAYEQYF.

In this sample, this clonotype turned up many times. V gene TRBV7-2 combines with J gene TRBJ1-3; no definite D call. Germline assignment: CDR1 SGHTA and CDR2 FQGNSA. This CDR3 spans 14 amino acids. V was shortened by 4 bases and J by 8 bases, with 15 bases between the two germline ends. The chain's CDR3 is CASSSQGSWDTIYF. CDR3 coding DNA: TGTGCCAGCAGCTCCCAAGGCTCTTGGGACACCATATATTTT.

The chain joins TRBV18 to TRBJ2-7, with D possibly matching TRBD2 (6 bases). The ends were cut back, 0 bases at V and 6 bases at J, with 18 bases in the middle. Germline V gene data show CDR1 as KGHSH and CDR2 as LQKENI. This CDR3 has 16 amino acids. DNA for the CDR3: TGTGCCAGCTCACCACCTTATGGAGGGGCGGATGGCGAGCAGTACTTC. Translation: CASSPPYGGADGEQYF.

The chain carries TRBV6-2 or TRBV6-3 and TRBJ1-5; maybe TRBD1 (5 bases). Per germline, CDR1 MNHEY and CDR2 SVGEGT. The CDR3 consists of 13 residues. The ends were cut back, 0 bases at V and 6 bases at J, with 6 bases in the middle. The CDR3 DNA reads as TGTGCCAGCAGTTACTCGAGGGGTCAGCCCCAGCATTTT. It codes for CASSYSRGQPQHF.

This clonotype came up once. The V call is TRBV10-3, the J call TRBJ1-5; D remains unclear. The end of the DNA aligns better with TRBJ2-3, so the J call may be wrong. This CDR3 is built from 12 residues. CDR1 and CDR2 from the germline V gene are ENHRY and SYGVKD. As DNA, the CDR3 is TGTGCCATCAGTGAGGGGCGTCAGCCCCAGTATTTT. Translated, it gives CAISEGRQPQYF.

This chain joins TRBV29-1 and TRBJ1-2, with D perhaps matching TRBD1 (5 bases). The CDR3 is 13 residues long. V was pared by 1 base and J by 3 bases, with 9 bases between. Looked up from germline, CDR1 is SQVTM and CDR2 is ANQGSEA. Here the CDR3 DNA reads TGCAGCGTTGAAGGGGGCGCAGACTATGGCTACACCTTC. Translating gives CSVEGGADYGYTF.

This clonotype was seen ten or more times. The chain uses TRBV7-2 and TRBJ2-3; TRBD2 aligns across 9 bases. Germline V gene sequence: CDR1 SGHTA, CDR2 FQGNSA. V was clipped by 1 base and J by 9 bases; unmatched bases: 11. This CDR3 is built from 16 residues. As DNA, the CDR3 is TGTGCCAGCAGCTTAGGTAGCGGGAGAGAGTTGAGGACGCAGTATTTT. This gives the protein CASSLGSGRELRTQYF.

This clonotype was counted at least ten times. The rearrangement joins TRBV7-2 to TRBJ1-1; 9 nucleotides align to TRBD1. This CDR3 region has 14 residues. From germline, CDR1 is SGHTA and CDR2 FQGNSA. V shed 5 bases and J 1 base; nucleotides not matched to a gene: 2. The CDR3 nucleotides read TGTGCCAGCAGCGTGGACAGGGGGAACACTGAAGCTTTCTTT. Its translation is CASSVDRGNTEAFF.

This clonotype was seen a handful of times. V gene TRBV7-9 combines with J gene TRBJ2-1; 8 bases map to TRBD2. Germline CDR1 reads SEHNR; CDR2 reads FQNEAQ (reference sequence). The J segment lost 0 bases and the V segment lost 5 bases, leaving 12 bases of the junction unmatched. CDR3 length equals 18 residues. In DNA form, the CDR3 reads TGTGCCAGCAGCCTGGGGTTACTCAGCGGGAGCTCCTACAATGAGCAGTTCTTC. As protein: CASSLGLLSGSSYNEQFF.

This clonotype was detected many times. The chain links TRBV7-2 to TRBJ2-1; 10 bases are shared with TRBD1. The CDR3 spans 14 residues. Germline V CDR1 and CDR2: SGHTA, FQGNSA. V shed 5 bases and J 7 bases; nucleotides not matched to a gene: 5. CDR3 bases: TGTGCCAGCAGCCAGGACAGGGGGTGGAATGAGCAGTTCTTC. It codes for CASSQDRGWNEQFF.

This clonotype has more than one count but fewer than ten. This chain uses TRBV7-3 with TRBJ2-2, with 9 bases lining up with TRBD1. This CDR3 has 16 amino acids. Looked up from germline, CDR1 is SGHTA and CDR2 is FQGTGA. The V and J ends lost 5 bases and 1 base, in that order; junction bases with no gene match: 5. CDR3 residues: CASSPVGQGNTGELFF. CDR3 DNA: TGTGCCAGCAGCCCCGTGGGACAGGGGAACACCGGGGAGCTGTTTTTT.

This clonotype appeared a few times. This chain joins TRBV2 and TRBJ1-1, with 8 bases identical to TRBD1. Germline CDR1 is SNHLY and CDR2 is FYNNEI. This CDR3 has 12 residues. J gave up 8 bases and V 6 bases, and 5 bases lay outside the gene matches. CDR3 in amino acids: CASSNRGAEAFF. CDR3 DNA sequence: TGTGCCAGCAGCAACAGGGGGGCAGAAGCTTTCTTT.

The rearrangement uses TRBV7-2 and TRBJ2-7; tentatively, D is TRBD2 (6 bases). The CDR3 is 13 residues long. The germline V and J ends were trimmed by 3 bases and 2 bases, with 8 bases remaining between them. Germline loops: CDR1 SGHTA, CDR2 FQGNSA. CDR3 amino acids: CASSFGGTYEQYV. The CDR3 DNA sequence: TGTGCCAGCAGCTTCGGCGGGACCTACGAGCAGTACGTC.

This clonotype was recorded at least ten times. The V call is TRBV7-6, the J call TRBJ2-1, with 7 bases fitting TRBD2. CDR1 is SGHVS and CDR2 is FNYEAQ in the germline V gene. This CDR3 spans 16 amino acids. V shed 1 base, J shed 5 bases, and the junction held 8 bases outside the gene matches. Written as DNA, the CDR3 is TGTGCCAGCAGCTTAGGTCGTCTAGCGGCGAACAATGAGCAGTTCTTC. Amino acids: CASSLGRLAANNEQFF.